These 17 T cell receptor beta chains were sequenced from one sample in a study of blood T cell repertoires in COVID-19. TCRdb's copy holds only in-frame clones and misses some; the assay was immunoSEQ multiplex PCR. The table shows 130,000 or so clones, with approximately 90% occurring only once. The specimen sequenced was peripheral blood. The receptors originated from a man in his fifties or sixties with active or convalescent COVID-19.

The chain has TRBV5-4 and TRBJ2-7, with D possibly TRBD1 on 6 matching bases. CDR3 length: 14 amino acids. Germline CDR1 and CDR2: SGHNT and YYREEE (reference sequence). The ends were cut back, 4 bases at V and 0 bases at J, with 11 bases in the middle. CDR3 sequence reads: CASSPGVGSYEQYF. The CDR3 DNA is TGTGCCAGCAGCCCAGGGGTAGGCTCCTACGAGCAGTACTTC. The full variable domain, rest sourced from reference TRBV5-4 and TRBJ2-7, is ETGVTQSPTHLIKTRGQQVTLRCSSQSGHNTVSWYQQALGQGPQFIFQYYREEENGRGNFPPRFSGLQFPNYSSELNVNALELDDSALYLCASSPGVGSYEQYFGPGTRLTVT.

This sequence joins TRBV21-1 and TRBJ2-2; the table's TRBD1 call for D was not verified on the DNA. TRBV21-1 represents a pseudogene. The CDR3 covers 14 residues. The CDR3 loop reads CASSPQLLPGELFF. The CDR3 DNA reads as TGTGCCAGCAGCCCACAGCTCCTACCCGGGGAGCTGTTTTTT.

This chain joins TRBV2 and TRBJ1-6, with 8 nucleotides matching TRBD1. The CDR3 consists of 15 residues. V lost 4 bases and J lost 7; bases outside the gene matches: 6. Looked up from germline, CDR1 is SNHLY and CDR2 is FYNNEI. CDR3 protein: CASSARQGFNSPLHF. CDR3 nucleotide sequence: TGTGCCAGCAGTGCCCGACAGGGGTTCAATTCACCCCTCCACTTT.

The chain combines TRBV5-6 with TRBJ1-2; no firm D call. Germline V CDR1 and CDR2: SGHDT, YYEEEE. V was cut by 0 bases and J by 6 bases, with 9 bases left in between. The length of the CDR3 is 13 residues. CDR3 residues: CASSLVLLDGYTF. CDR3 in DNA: TGTGCCAGCAGCTTGGTACTCCTCGATGGCTACACCTTC.

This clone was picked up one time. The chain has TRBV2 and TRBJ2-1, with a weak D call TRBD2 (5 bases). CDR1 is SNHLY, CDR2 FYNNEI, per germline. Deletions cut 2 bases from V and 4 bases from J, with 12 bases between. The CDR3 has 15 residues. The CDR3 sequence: CASSESSADYNEQFF. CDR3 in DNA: TGTGCCAGCAGTGAAAGTAGCGCAGATTACAATGAGCAGTTCTTC.

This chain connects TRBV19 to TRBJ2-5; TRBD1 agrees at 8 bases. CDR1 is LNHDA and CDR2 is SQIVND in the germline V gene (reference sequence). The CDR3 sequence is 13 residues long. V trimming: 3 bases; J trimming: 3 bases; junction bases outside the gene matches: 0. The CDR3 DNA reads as TGTGCCAGTAGTATGACAGGGGAAGAGACCCAGTACTTC. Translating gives CASSMTGEETQYF.

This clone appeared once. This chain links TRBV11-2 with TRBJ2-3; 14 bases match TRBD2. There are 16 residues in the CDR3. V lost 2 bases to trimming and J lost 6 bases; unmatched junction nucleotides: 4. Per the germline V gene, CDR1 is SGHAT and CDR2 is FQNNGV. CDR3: CASSLSRTSGRDTQYF. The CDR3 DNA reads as TGTGCCAGCAGCTTATCAAGGACTAGCGGGAGGGATACGCAGTATTTT.

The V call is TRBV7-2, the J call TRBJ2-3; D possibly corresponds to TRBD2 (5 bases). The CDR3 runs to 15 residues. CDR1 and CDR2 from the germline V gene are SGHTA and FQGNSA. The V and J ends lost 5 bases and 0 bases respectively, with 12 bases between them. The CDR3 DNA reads TGTGCCAGCAGCCCCAAAGGCGGGAGCACAGATACGCAGTATTTT. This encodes CASSPKGGSTDTQYF.

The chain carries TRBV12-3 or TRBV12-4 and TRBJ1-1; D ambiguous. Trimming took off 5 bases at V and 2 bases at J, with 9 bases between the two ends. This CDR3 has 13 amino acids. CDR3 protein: CASSLRINTEAFF. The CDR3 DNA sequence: TGTGCCAGCAGTCTGAGGATCAACACTGAAGCTTTCTTT.

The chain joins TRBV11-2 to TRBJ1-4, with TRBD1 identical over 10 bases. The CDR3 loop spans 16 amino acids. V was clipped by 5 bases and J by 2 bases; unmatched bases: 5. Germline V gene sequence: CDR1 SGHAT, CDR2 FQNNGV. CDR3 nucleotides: TGTGCCAGCAGCGTCGGGACAGGGGCCACTAATGAAAAACTGTTTTTT. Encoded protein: CASSVGTGATNEKLFF.

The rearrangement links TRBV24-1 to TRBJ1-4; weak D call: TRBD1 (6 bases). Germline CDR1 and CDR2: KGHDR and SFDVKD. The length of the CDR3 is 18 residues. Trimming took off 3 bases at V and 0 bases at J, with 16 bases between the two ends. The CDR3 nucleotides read TGTGCCACCAGTGATCCAGGACAGTTGACTGCAACTAATGAAAAACTGTTTTTT. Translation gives CATSDPGQLTATNEKLFF.

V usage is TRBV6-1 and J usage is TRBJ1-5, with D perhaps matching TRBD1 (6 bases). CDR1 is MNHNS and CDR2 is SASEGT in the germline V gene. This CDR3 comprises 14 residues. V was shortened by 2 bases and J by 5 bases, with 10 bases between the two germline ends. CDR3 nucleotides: TGTGCCAGCAGTGAATCCTCAGGGGATCAGCCCCAGCATTTT. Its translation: CASSESSGDQPQHF.

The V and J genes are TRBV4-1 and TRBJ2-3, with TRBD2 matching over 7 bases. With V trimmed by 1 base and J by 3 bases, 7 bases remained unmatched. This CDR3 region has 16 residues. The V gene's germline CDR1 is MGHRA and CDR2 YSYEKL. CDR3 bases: TGCGCCAGCAGCCAAGTTGGGGAGGGTGCGACAGATACGCAGTATTTT. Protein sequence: CASSQVGEGATDTQYF.

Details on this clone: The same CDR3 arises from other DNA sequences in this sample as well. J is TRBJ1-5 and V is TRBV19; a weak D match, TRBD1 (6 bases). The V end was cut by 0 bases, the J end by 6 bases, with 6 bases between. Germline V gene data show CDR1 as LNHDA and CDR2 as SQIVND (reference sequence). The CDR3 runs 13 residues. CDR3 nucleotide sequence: TGTGCCAGTAGTATAGACAGGGGTCAGCCCCAGCATTTT. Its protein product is CASSIDRGQPQHF.

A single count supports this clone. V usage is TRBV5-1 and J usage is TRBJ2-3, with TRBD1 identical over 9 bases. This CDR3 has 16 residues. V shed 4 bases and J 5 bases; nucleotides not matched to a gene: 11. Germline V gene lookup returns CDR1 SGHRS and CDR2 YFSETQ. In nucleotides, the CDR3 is TGCGCCAGCAGCCGGTTAGAGGACAGGGGAGGAGATACGCAGTATTTT. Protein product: CASSRLEDRGGDTQYF.

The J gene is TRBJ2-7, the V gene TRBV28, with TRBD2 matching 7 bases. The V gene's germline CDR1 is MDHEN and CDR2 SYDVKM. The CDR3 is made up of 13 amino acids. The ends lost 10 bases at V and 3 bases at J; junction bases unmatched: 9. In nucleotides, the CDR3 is TGTGCCACAGAGACTAGCCTGGGCTACGAGCAGTACTTC. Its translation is CATETSLGYEQYF.

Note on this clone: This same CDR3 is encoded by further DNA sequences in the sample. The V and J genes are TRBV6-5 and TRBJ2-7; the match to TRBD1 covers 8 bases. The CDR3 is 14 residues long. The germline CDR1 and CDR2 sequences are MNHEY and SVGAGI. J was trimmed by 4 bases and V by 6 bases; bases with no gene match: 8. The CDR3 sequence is CASSRTGGSYEQYF. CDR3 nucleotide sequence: TGTGCCAGCAGCCGAACAGGGGGGTCTTACGAGCAGTACTTC.